One and the same sample provided the 5 T cell receptor beta chains below, sequenced in a study of OX40 agonist ivuxolimab in advanced cancers. The data were produced by immunoSEQ multiplex PCR, yet TCRdb's version contains in-frame clones alone and is incomplete. The data contain some 61,000 clones, approximately 87% of them singletons. This specimen was CD4+ or CD8+ T cells sorted from blood, taken in a trial of the OX40 agonist ivuxolimab. These receptors were collected from an adult with an advanced solid tumor such as melanoma, head and neck, liver or kidney cancer.

The chain combines TRBV7-1 with TRBJ1-5, with a tentative D call TRBD1 (6 bases). TRBV7-1 is classed as an ORF, of uncertain function. The V end lost 6 bases, the J end lost 2 bases, and 14 bases lay between the germline ends. CDR3 length: 15 residues. CDR3 nucleotide sequence: TGTGCCAGCAGACCAAATCGACAGGGCAATCAGCCCCAGCATTTT. Amino acids: CASRPNRQGNQPQHF.

The V and J genes are TRBV7-6 and TRBJ2-3; D remains ambiguous. The germline V gene encodes CDR1 SGHVS and CDR2 FNYEAQ. The CDR3 runs to 14 residues. V was clipped by 5 bases and J by 3 bases, with 12 bases between them. CDR3 in amino acids: CASSPNPETDTQYF. The CDR3 DNA sequence: TGTGCCAGCAGCCCCAACCCGGAGACAGATACGCAGTATTTT.

The V and J genes are TRBV27 and TRBJ1-3, with 7 bases lining up with TRBD1. Germline trimming cut 5 bases from V and 2 bases from J; bases unmatched to any gene: 6. This CDR3 is 15 amino acids long. The V gene's germline CDR1 is MNHEY and CDR2 SMNVEV (reference sequence). CDR3 coding DNA: TGTGCCAGCAGTCCACAGGGGAATGCTGGAAACACCATATATTTT. Protein product: CASSPQGNAGNTIYF.

The rearrangement uses TRBV19 and TRBJ1-5, with D perhaps TRBD1 (6 bases). The V and J ends lost 7 bases and 3 bases respectively, with 19 bases between them. CDR1 is LNHDA, CDR2 SQIVND, per germline (reference sequence). The CDR3 spans 16 residues. The CDR3 coding sequence is TGTGCCAGTAAAGACCGACAGGACGCCTCCAATCAGCCCCAGCATTTT. Its translation is CASKDRQDASNQPQHF.

This chain joins TRBV6-6 and TRBJ2-7, with D possibly matching TRBD1 (5 bases). CDR1 and CDR2 from the germline V gene are MNHNY and SVGAGI (reference sequence). The V end lost 1 base, the J end lost 6 bases, and 13 bases lay between the germline ends. This CDR3 spans 14 amino acids. CDR3 in DNA: TGTGCCAGCAGTTACTTGACAGACGCCCTCGAGCAGTACTTC. This translates into CASSYLTDALEQYF.